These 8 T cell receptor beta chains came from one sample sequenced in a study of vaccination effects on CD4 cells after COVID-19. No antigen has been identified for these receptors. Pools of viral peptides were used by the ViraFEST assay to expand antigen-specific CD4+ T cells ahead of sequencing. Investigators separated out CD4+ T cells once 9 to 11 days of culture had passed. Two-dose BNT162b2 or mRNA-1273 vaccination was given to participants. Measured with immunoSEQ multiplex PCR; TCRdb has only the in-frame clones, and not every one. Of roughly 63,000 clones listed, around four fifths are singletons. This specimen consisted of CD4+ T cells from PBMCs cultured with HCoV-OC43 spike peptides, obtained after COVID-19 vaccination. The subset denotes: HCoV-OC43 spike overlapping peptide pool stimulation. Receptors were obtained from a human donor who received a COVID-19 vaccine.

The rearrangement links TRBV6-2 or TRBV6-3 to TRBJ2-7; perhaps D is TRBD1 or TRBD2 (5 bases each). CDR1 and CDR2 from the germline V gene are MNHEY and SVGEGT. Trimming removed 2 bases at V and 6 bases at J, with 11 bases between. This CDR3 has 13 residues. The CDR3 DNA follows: TGTGCCAGCAGTTACGCCGGGACCTCCGAGCAGTACGTC. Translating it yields CASSYAGTSEQYV.

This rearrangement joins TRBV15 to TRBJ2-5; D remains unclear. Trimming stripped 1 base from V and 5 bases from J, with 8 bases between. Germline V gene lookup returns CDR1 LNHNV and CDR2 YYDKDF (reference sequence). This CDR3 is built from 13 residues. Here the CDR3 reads CATSRGYGETQYF. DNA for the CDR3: TGTGCCACCAGCAGAGGTTATGGGGAGACCCAGTACTTC.

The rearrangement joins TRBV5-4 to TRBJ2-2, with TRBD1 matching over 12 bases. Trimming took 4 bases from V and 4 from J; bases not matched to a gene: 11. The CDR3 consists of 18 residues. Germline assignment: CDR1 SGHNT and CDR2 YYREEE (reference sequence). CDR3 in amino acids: CASSPDGGTGGTTGELFF. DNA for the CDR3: TGTGCCAGCAGCCCGGATGGGGGGACAGGGGGCACCACCGGGGAGCTGTTTTTT.

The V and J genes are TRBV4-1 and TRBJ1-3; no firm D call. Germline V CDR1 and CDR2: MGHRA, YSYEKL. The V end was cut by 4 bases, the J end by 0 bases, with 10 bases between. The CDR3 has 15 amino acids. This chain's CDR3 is CASSPHDGSGNTIYF. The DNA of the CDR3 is TGCGCCAGCAGCCCCCACGACGGCTCTGGAAACACCATATATTTT.

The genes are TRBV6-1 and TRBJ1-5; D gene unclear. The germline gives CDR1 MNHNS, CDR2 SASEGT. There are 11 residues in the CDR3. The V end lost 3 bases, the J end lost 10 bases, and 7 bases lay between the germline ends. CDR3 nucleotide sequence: TGTGCCAGCAGTGATGGGGAACCCCAGCATTTT. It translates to CASSDGEPQHF.

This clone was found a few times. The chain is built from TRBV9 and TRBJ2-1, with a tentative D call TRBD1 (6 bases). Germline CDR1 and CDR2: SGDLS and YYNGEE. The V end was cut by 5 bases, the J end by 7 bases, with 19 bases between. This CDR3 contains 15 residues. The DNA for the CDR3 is TGTGCCAGCAGTTCCGGGACAACCAGAGTAAATGAGCAGTTCTTC. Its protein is CASSSGTTRVNEQFF.

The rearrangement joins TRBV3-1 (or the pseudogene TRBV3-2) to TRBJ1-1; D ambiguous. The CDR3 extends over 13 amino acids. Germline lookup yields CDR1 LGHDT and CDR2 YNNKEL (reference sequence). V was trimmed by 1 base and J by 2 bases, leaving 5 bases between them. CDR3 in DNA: TGTGCCAGCAGCCAAGGTCTCAACACTGAAGCTTTCTTT. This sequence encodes CASSQGLNTEAFF.

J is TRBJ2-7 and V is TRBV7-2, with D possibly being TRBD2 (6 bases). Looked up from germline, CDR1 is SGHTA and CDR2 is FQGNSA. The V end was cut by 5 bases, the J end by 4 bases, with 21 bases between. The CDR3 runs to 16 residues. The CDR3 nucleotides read TGTGCCAGCAGCCGCAAGCCGGGACTCAGCCTGTACGAGCAGTACGTC. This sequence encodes CASSRKPGLSLYEQYV.